A single sample is the source of the 16 T cell receptor beta chains below, sequenced in a study of T-cell memory formation after mild COVID-19. TCRdb called the 5' RACE reads again in MiXCR, with one record for every CDR3 protein. This sample carries 140,000 to 150,000 distinct CDR3 sequences, around 5.8% of them seen once, and the ten largest clones take approximately 2.1%. The sample taken for sequencing was PBMCs or a T cell subset sorted from them (not recorded which). These receptors all stem from an adult woman who had mild COVID-19 (a few samples of this study predate the infection). Cell type and time point are not known.

At least ten counts were recorded for this clonotype. The chain has TRBV27 and TRBJ2-1; D not certain. V was trimmed by 6 bases and J by 2 bases, leaving 11 bases between them. Germline CDR1 is MNHEY and CDR2 is SMNVEV (reference sequence). The CDR3 extends over 14 amino acids. The CDR3 DNA reads TGTGCCAGCAGACCCGCAGGCACCTACAATGAGCAGTTCTTC. Protein product: CASRPAGTYNEQFF.

This clonotype was seen many times. This chain connects TRBV6-5 to TRBJ1-1, with TRBD1 identical over 7 bases. The CDR3 has 16 residues. The germline gives CDR1 MNHEY, CDR2 SVGAGI. V shed 0 bases and J 5 bases; nucleotides not matched to a gene: 9. CDR3 sequence reads: CASSYSAETGFTEAFF. The CDR3 DNA reads as TGTGCCAGCAGTTACTCCGCAGAGACAGGGTTTACTGAAGCTTTCTTT.

In this sample, this clonotype turned up a few times. The V gene is TRBV5-3, the J gene TRBJ1-3; D is perhaps TRBD1 (6 bases). TRBV5-3 is sorted into the ORF group, with uncertain function. The CDR3 extends over 17 amino acids. The V and J ends lost 4 bases and 0 bases respectively, with 17 bases between them. The CDR3 DNA is TGTGCCAGAAGCCCGGAGCGGGGGACACTCTCTGGAAACACCATATATTTT. Protein product: CARSPERGTLSGNTIYF.

This sequence joins TRBV30 and TRBJ1-1; a weak D match, TRBD1 (5 bases). The CDR3 runs to 17 residues. Trimming removed 0 bases at V and 1 base at J, with 18 bases between. Germline CDR1 reads GTSNPN; CDR2 reads SVGIG (reference sequence). The chain's CDR3 is CAWSVGQGKIWNTEAFF. CDR3 nucleotide sequence: TGTGCCTGGAGTGTCGGTCAGGGTAAGATTTGGAACACTGAAGCTTTCTTT.

This clonotype has just a few counts. This sequence joins TRBV7-2 and TRBJ2-7, with D unresolved. The CDR3 is 15 residues long. Deletions cut 1 base from V and 0 bases from J, with 10 bases between. Germline V gene sequence: CDR1 SGHTA, CDR2 FQGNSA. Written as DNA, the CDR3 is TGTGCCAGCAGCTTAGGCTACAGCAGCTCCTACGAGCAGTACTTC. Translating it yields CASSLGYSSSYEQYF.

The chain employs TRBV11-2 and TRBJ2-2, with D possibly TRBD1 on 5 matching bases. This CDR3 contains 14 residues. V dropped 6 bases and J dropped 1 base, with 9 bases sitting between them. Germline CDR1 and CDR2: SGHAT and FQNNGV. DNA of the CDR3: TGTGCCAGCAGGGATAGGGGGAACACCGGGGAGCTGTTTTTT. This codes for CASRDRGNTGELFF.

There are many counts of this clonotype. The genes are TRBV6-2 or TRBV6-3 and TRBJ2-6; D is perhaps TRBD1 or TRBD2 (6 bases each). V was shortened by 5 bases and J by 4 bases, with 18 bases between the two germline ends. The CDR3 is made up of 17 amino acids. Germline-derived CDR1 and CDR2 are MNHEY and SVGEGT. The CDR3 coding sequence is TGTGCCAGCAGTACGACAGGCGGAGGGAACGGGGCCAACGTCCTGACTTTC. It codes for CASSTTGGGNGANVLTF.

J is TRBJ2-3 and V is TRBV20-1; TRBD1 agrees at 11 bases. Germline V CDR1 and CDR2: DFQATT, SNEGSKA (reference sequence). Trimming removed 3 bases from V and 4 bases from J; junction bases left unmatched: 3. The CDR3 runs 14 residues. The CDR3 reads CSASGTGGSDTQYF. The CDR3 coding sequence is TGCAGTGCTAGCGGGACAGGGGGGTCAGATACGCAGTATTTT.

The CDR3 reads CASRQIRTSGGVQTYEQYF. CDR3 coding DNA: TGTGCCAGCAGACAGATCCGGACTAGCGGGGGGGTTCAGACCTACGAGCAGTACTTC. This rearrangement joins TRBV11-2 to TRBJ2-7, with 15 bases aligning to TRBD2. V gave up 6 bases and J gave up 2 bases; unmatched junction bases: 14. The CDR3 is made up of 19 amino acids. Germline CDR1 is SGHAT and CDR2 is FQNNGV.

This clonotype was picked up many times. The chain is built from TRBV28 and TRBJ2-7; unclear D gene. Germline V CDR1 and CDR2: MDHEN, SYDVKM. This CDR3 has 15 amino acids. Trimming stripped 2 bases from V and 7 bases from J, with 18 bases between. The CDR3 here is CASSLGRSFRGEQYF. The CDR3 DNA is TGTGCCAGCAGTTTAGGGCGGAGCTTTAGAGGAGAGCAGTACTTC.

This clonotype has more than one count but fewer than ten. The chain has TRBV12-3 or TRBV12-4 and TRBJ1-2, with TRBD1 identical over 10 bases. The CDR3 runs 15 residues. V shed 5 bases and J 4 bases; nucleotides not matched to a gene: 7. The CDR3 here is CASSPSGTGAYGYTF. CDR3 sequence (DNA): TGTGCCAGCAGTCCCTCCGGGACAGGGGCCTATGGCTACACCTTC.

In this sample, this clonotype turned up many times. The DNA for the CDR3 is TGTGCCAGCGGGGGGACAGGGCTAGGGAACATTCAGTACTTC. Its protein product is CASGGTGLGNIQYF. The J gene is TRBJ2-4, the V gene TRBV12-3 or TRBV12-4; 9 bases match TRBD1. V was clipped by 8 bases and J by 7 bases; unmatched bases: 9. The CDR3 totals 14 residues.

This clonotype occurred a few times. This CDR3 reads CASSNYEQYF. CDR3 coding DNA: TGTGCCAGCAGCAACTACGAGCAGTACTTC. The chain combines TRBV7-2 with TRBJ2-7; no clear D. The CDR3 covers 10 residues. The germline V gene has CDR1 SGHTA and CDR2 FQGNSA. V lost 5 bases and J lost 3, with 2 bases in between.

This clonotype was counted at least ten times. The chain joins TRBV5-4 to TRBJ2-2; D unclear. The CDR3 covers 17 residues. Trimming took 4 bases from V and 0 from J, leaving 16 bases between them. Germline assignment: CDR1 SGHNT and CDR2 YYREEE (reference sequence). CDR3 protein: CASSPDGSRSNTGELFF. The CDR3 nucleotides read TGTGCCAGCAGCCCGGACGGCAGTCGATCGAACACCGGGGAGCTGTTTTTT.

V usage is TRBV7-9 and J usage is TRBJ2-5, with TRBD2 identical over 12 bases. Germline V CDR1 and CDR2: SEHNR, FQNEAQ (reference sequence). J gave up 1 base and V 4 bases, and 4 bases lay outside the gene matches. The CDR3 covers 16 residues. CDR3 amino acids: CASSSSGRAPQETQYF. The CDR3 DNA reads as TGTGCCAGCAGCTCTAGCGGGAGGGCCCCCCAAGAGACCCAGTACTTC. Supplemented by reference TRBV7-9 and TRBJ2-5, the full variable domain reads DTGVSQNPRHKITKRGQNVTFRCDPISEHNRLYWYRQTLGQGPEFLTYFQNEAQLEKSRLLSDRFSAERPKGSFSTLEIQRTEQGDSAMYLCASSSSGRAPQETQYFGPGTRLLVL.

At least ten counts were recorded for this clonotype. V and J are TRBV7-9 and TRBJ2-1; 10 bases map to TRBD1. The CDR3 runs to 17 residues. Per germline, CDR1 SEHNR and CDR2 FQNEAQ (reference sequence). V lost 1 base and J lost 6; bases outside the gene matches: 9. CDR3 sequence: CASSLVTGTGVSNEQFF. As DNA, the CDR3 is TGTGCCAGCAGCTTAGTCACCGGGACAGGGGTGTCCAATGAGCAGTTCTTC.